This TCR beta chain was obtained from a study of cytomegalovirus exposure and HLA in healthy donors. The wider study: Early release data held 75 million to 100 million unique TCRs from HLA-typed donors.

Study-wide results and caveats: Serostatus for CMV was the only available immune exposure information.

Primers: 60 Vbeta forward and 13 Jbeta reverse. In the study's own analysis: Later reanalysis found 80 million or so unique TCR beta chains, 10 million to 12 million of them shared. The data were produced by immunoSEQ multiplex PCR, yet TCRdb's version contains in-frame clones alone and is incomplete. V and J calls and clone size follow that table, whereas D and trimming were derived from the DNA. This repertoire includes about 170,000 clones. This CDR3 spans 14 amino acids. Germline V lookup: CDR1 SGHNT, CDR2 YYREEE (reference sequence). V was clipped by 0 bases and J by 0 bases, with 5 bases between them. A remark on this clone: Its specificity is unknown.

The TCR was taken from a woman aged 60-70 years in good health and CMV-seronegative. Source material: PBMCs. The chain joins TRBV5-4 to TRBJ2-3, with D maybe TRBD2 (5 bases). This chain's CDR3 is CASSLERSTDTQYF. The CDR3 coding sequence is TGTGCCAGCAGCTTGGAGCGGAGCACAGATACGCAGTATTTT.